What follows is one T cell receptor (beta chain) and its context. The antigen is undetermined. This entry belongs to a study of shared clonotypes between healthy human individuals. Study context: Each donor contributed plates that comprised three CD4 naive, three CD4 memory, two CD8 naive and one CD8 memory.

General study findings and limits: Sequencing depth was expected to affect clonotype sharing among donors. Rarefaction showed sorted-subset sequencing was incomplete despite large depth.

At a deep level, the assay was run. Repertoires were generated with immunoSEQ multiplex PCR, while TCRdb's copy carries only in-frame clones and drops some. The sample yields nearly 600,000 clones, nearly 97% seen once. Selected positively for CCR7 and CD45RO-negative, naive CD8 cells excluded terminally differentiated effector memory CD45RA+ cells. This CDR3 has 13 amino acids. Germline lookup yields CDR1 ENHRY and CDR2 SYGVKD. V was pared by 7 bases and J by 7 bases, with 13 bases between. Sequenced input: naive CD8+ T cells sorted from blood. The receptor was derived from a woman aged 30 to 39 in good health. This sequence joins TRBV10-3 and TRBJ2-2, with D tentatively TRBD1 (6 bases). As DNA, the CDR3 is TGTGCCATCAACCCACAGGGATACGGGGAGCTGTTTTTT. As protein: CAINPQGYGELFF.